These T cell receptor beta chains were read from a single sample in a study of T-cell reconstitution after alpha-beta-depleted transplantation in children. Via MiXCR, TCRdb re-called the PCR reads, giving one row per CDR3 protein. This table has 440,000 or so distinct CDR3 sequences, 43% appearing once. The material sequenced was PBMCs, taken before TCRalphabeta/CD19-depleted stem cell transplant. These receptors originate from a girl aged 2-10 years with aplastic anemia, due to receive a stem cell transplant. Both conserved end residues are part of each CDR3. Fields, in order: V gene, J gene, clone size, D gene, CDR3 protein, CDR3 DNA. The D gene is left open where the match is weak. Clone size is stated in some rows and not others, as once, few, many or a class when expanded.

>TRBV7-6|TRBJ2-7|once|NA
CASSQRGRQEREQYF
TGTGCCAGCAGCCAAAGAGGTCGACAGGAGCGGGAGCAGTACTTC
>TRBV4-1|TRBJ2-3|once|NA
CASSQDTLLGDTQYF
TGCGCCAGCAGCCAAGATACGCTCTTGGGGGATACGCAGTATTTT
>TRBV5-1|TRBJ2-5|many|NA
CASSLGFVGEETQYF
TGCGCCAGCAGCTTGGGGTTTGTAGGGGAAGAGACCCAGTACTTC
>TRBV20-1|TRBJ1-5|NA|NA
CSATVGNSNQPQHF
TGCAGTGCTACCGTCGGGAATAGCAATCAGCCCCAGCATTTT
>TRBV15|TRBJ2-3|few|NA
CATSREMRMRTDTQYF
TGTGCCACCAGCAGAGAAATGAGGATGCGCACAGATACGCAGTATTTT
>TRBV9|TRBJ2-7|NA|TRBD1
CASSKGAGTGSYEQYF
TGTGCCAGCAGCAAAGGAGCCGGGACAGGGAGCTACGAGCAGTACTTC
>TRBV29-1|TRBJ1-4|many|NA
CSVQPGRSNEKLFF
TGCAGCGTTCAACCGGGACGGTCTAATGAAAAACTGTTTTTT
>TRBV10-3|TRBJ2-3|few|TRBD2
CAIRRREVIDTQYF
TGTGCCATCCGGCGGCGGGAGGTAATAGATACGCAGTATTTT
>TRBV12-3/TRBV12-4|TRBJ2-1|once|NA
CASSLGLAPGNEQFF
TGTGCCAGCAGTTTGGGCCTAGCCCCAGGGAATGAGCAGTTCTTC
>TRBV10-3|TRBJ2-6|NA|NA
CAISESVSGANVLTF
TGTGCCATCAGTGAGTCGGTCTCTGGGGCCAACGTCCTGACTTTC
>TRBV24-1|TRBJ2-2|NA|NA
CATGGAGFSGELFF
TGTGCCACCGGGGGAGCAGGGTTTAGCGGGGAGCTGTTTTTT
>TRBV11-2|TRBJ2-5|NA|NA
CASSLTGVEGTQYF
TGTGCCAGCAGCTTAACGGGAGTGGAAGGGACCCAGTACTTC
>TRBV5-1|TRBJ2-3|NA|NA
CASSFREGPTSTDTQYF
TGCGCCAGCAGCTTCCGTGAGGGACCGACTAGCACAGATACGCAGTATTTT
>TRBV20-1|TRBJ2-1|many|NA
CSARSGSYNEQFF
TGCAGTGCTAGATCCGGCTCCTACAATGAGCAGTTCTTC
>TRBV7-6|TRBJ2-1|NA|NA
CASSLRWPPWSSYNEQFF
TGTGCCAGCAGCTTAAGGTGGCCTCCCTGGAGCTCCTACAATGAGCAGTTCTTC
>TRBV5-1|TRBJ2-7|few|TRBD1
CASSRDRAAEQYF
TGCGCCAGCAGCCGGGACAGGGCGGCGGAGCAGTACTTC